Each of the 2 T cell receptor beta chains below was sequenced from the same sample in a study of blood T cells in healthy people across ages. PCR was performed a second time for roughly 7 to 12 cycles using a sample-barcoded 5' primer and a J-beta primer mix. TCRdb recomputed calls from the 5' RACE reads with MiXCR, one row per CDR3 protein. This sample has around 1,600,000 distinct CDR3 sequences; under 55% occur once, and the top ten carry just over 4%. Sequencing was carried out using blood. The receptors derive from a young woman in good health.

The table lists this clonotype with a few counts. The chain recombines TRBV6-5 with TRBJ1-2, with 9 bases identical to TRBD1. V trimming: 7 bases; J trimming: 8 bases; junction bases outside the gene matches: 11. Germline loops: CDR1 MNHEY, CDR2 SVGAGI. The CDR3 totals 14 residues. For the CDR3, the DNA is TGTGCCAGCAAACCGGGACAGGGTATGCGGGGCTACACCTTC. Encoded protein: CASKPGQGMRGYTF.

This chain connects TRBV28 to TRBJ1-4; no firm D call. Between the trimmed V and J ends, which lost 1 base and 4 bases, there was a span of 10 bases. In germline, CDR1 is MDHEN, CDR2 SYDVKM. The CDR3 totals 15 residues. Written as DNA, the CDR3 is TGTGCCAGCAGTTTATCCCCGAGCGTTAATGAAAAACTGTTTTTT. It translates to CASSLSPSVNEKLFF.